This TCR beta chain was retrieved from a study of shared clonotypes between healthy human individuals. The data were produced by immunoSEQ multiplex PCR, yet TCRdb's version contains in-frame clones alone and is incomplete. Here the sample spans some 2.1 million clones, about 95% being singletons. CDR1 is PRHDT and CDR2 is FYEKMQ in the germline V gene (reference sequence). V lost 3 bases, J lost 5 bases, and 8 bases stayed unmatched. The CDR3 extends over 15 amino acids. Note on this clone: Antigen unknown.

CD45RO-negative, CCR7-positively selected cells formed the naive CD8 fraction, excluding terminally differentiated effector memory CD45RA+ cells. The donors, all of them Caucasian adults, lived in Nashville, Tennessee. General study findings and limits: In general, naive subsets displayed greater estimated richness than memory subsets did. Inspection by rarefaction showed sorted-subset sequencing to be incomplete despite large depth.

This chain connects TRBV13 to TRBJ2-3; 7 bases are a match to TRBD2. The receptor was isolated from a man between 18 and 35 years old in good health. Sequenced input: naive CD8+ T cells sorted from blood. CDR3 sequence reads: CASSFGGRALDTQYF. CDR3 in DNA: TGTGCCAGCAGCTTTGGAGGGAGGGCCTTAGATACGCAGTATTTT.